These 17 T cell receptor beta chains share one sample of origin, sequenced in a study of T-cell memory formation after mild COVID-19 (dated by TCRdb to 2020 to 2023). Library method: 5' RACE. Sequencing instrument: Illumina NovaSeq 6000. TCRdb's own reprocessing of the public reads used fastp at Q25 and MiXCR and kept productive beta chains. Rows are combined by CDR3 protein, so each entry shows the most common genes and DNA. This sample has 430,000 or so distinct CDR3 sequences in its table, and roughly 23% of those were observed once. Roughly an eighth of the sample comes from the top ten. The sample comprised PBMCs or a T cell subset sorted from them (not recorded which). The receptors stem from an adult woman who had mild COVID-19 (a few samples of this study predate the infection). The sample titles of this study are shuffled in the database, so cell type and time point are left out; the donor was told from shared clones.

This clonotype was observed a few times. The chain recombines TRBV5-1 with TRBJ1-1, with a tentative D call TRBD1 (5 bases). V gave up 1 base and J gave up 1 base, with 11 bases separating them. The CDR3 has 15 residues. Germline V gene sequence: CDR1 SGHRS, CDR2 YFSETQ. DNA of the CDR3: TGCGCCAGCAGCTTGCAGGGACCGTCGAACACTGAAGCTTTCTTT. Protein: CASSLQGPSNTEAFF.

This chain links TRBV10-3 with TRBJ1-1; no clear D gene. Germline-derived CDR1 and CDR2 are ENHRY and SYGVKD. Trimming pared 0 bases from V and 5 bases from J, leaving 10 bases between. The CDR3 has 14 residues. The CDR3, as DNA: TGTGCCATCAGTGAGTCGATGGGGAAGACTGAAGCTTTCTTT. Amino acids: CAISESMGKTEAFF.

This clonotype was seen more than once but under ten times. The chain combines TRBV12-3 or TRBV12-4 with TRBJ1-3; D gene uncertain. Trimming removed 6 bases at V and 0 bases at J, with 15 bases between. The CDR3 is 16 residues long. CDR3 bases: TGTGCCAGCAGCCCTCAACTTTCTTTCTCTGGAAACACCATATATTTT. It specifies CASSPQLSFSGNTIYF.

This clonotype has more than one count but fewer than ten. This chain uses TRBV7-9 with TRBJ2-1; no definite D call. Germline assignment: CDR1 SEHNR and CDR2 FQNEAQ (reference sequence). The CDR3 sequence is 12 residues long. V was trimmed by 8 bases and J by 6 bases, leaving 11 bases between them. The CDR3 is CASSDIRNEQFF. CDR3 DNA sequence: TGTGCCAGCTCCGACATTCGCAATGAGCAGTTCTTC.

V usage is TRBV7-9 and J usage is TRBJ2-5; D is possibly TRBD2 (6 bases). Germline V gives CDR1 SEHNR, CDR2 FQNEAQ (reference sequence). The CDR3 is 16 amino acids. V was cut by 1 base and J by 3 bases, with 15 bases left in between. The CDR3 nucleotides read TGTGCCAGCAGCTTAGTTGGTAGCTGGGGGGAAGAGACCCAGTACTTC. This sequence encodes CASSLVGSWGEETQYF. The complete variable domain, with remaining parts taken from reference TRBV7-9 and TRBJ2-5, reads DTGVSQNPRHKITKRGQNVTFRCDPISEHNRLYWYRQTLGQGPEFLTYFQNEAQLEKSRLLSDRFSAERPKGSFSTLEIQRTEQGDSAMYLCASSLVGSWGEETQYFGPGTRLLVL.

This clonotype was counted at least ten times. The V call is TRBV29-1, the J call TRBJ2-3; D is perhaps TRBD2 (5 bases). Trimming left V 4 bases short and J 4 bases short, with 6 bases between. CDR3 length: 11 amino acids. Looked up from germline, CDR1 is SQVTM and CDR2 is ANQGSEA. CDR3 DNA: TGCAGCGTTGGACTACCAGATACGCAGTATTTT. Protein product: CSVGLPDTQYF.

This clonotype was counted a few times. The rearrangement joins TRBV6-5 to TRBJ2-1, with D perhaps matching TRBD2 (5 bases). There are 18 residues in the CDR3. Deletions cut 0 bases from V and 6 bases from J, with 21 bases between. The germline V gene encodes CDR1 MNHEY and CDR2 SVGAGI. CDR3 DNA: TGTGCCAGCAGTTACTCGATACCTCCCGGACTTGCCTCCAATGAGCAGTTCTTC. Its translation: CASSYSIPPGLASNEQFF.

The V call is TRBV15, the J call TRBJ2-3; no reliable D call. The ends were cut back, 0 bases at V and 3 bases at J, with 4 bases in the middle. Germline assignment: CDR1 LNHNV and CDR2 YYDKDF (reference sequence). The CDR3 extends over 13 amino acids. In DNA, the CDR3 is TGTGCCACCAGCAGAGACTGGACAGATACGCAGTATTTT. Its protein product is CATSRDWTDTQYF.

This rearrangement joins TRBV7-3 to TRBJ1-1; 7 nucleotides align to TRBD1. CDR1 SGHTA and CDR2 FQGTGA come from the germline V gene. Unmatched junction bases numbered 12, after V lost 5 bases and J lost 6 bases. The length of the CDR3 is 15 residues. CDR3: CASSGGEGAASEAFF. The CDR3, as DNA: TGTGCCAGCAGCGGGGGCGAGGGGGCCGCCTCTGAAGCTTTCTTT.

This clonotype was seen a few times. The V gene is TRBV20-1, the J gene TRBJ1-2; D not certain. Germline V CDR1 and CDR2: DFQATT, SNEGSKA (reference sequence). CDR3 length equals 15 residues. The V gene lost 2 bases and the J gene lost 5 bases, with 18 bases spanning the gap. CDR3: CSARLDPPGHYGYTF. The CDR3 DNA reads TGCAGTGCTAGACTGGATCCCCCCGGGCATTATGGCTACACCTTC.

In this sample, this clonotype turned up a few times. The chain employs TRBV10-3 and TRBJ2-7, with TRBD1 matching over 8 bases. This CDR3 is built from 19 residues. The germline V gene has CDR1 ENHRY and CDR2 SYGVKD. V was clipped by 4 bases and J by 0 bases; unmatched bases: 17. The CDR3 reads CAISGPRSDRGPLSYEQYF. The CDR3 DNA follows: TGTGCCATCAGTGGGCCCCGGTCCGACAGGGGACCCCTCTCCTACGAGCAGTACTTC.

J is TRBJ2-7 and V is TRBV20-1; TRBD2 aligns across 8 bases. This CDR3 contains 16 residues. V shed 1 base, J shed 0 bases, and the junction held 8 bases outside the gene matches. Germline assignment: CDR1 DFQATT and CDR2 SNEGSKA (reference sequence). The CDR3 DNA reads TGCAGTGCTAGAGTCGTACGAGCGGGAGACTCCTACGAGCAGTACTTC. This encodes CSARVVRAGDSYEQYF.

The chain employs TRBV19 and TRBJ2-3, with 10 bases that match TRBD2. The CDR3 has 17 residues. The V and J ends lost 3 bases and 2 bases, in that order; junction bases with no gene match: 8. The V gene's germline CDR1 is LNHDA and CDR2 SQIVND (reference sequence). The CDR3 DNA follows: TGTGCCAGTAGTATGAGTACTAGCGGGGTCCTCACAGATACGCAGTATTTT. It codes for CASSMSTSGVLTDTQYF.

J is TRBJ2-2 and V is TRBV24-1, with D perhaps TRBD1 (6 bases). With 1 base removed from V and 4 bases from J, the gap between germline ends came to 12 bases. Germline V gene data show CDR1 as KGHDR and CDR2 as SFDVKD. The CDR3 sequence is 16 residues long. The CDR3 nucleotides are TGTGCCACCAGTGATTTCAGGGGTAGGAGCACCGGGGAGCTGTTTTTT. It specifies CATSDFRGRSTGELFF.

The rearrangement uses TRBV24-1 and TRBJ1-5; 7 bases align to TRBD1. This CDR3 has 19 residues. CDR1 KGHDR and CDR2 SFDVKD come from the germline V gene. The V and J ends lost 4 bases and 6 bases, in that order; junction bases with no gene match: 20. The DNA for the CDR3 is TGTGCCACCAGTGACCTGACTTCGAAACTACAGGGGATCGGTCAGCCCCAGCATTTT. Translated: CATSDLTSKLQGIGQPQHF.

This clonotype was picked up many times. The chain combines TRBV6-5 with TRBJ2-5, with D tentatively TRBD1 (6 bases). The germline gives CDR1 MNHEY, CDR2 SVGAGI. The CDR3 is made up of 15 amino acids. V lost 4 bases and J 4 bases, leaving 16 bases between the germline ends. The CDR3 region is CASSFRQAYRETQYF. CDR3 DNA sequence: TGTGCCAGCAGTTTCAGACAGGCGTACAGAGAGACCCAGTACTTC.

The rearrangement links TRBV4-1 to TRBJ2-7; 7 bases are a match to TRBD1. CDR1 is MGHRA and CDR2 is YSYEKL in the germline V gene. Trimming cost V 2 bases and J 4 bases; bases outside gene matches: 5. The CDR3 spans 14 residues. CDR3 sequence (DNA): TGCGCCAGCAGCCAACTATTACAGGGGTACGAGCAGTACTTC. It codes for CASSQLLQGYEQYF.